The next 23 T cell receptor beta chains were all read from a single sample in a study of T cells in Graves' hyperthyroidism and ophthalmopathy. What was amplified from RNA transcripts were TCR beta CDR3 regions. A set of HTBI primers served as the primers for a first-round RT-PCR of the TCR CDR3. TCRdb used MiXCR to reprocess the multiplex PCR reads, holding one entry per CDR3 protein. This table has 450,000 to 550,000 distinct CDR3 sequences, 24% appearing once. Input material: blood. These receptors were collected from a woman aged 30 to 39 with Graves' ophthalmopathy.

The V and J genes are TRBV28 and TRBJ2-7, with 10 nucleotides matching TRBD1. The CDR3 is 13 amino acids. CDR1 is MDHEN, CDR2 SYDVKM, per germline. V lost 11 bases to trimming and J lost 0 bases; unmatched junction nucleotides: 4. The CDR3 nucleotides read TGTGCCGGTCGGACAGGGGGCTCCTACGAGCAGTACTTC. This codes for CAGRTGGSYEQYF.

This clonotype occurred many times. This chain connects TRBV6-1 to TRBJ1-1; D unresolved. CDR3 size: 14 residues. Germline CDR1 is MNHNS and CDR2 is SASEGT. V dropped 5 bases and J dropped 2 bases, with 12 bases sitting between them. The CDR3 loop reads CASSQSVSNTEAFF. In DNA form, the CDR3 reads TGTGCCAGCAGTCAGTCAGTTTCTAACACTGAAGCTTTCTTT.

The CDR3 loop reads CSVRGSGYEQYF. The CDR3 DNA follows: TGCAGCGTTCGGGGGTCGGGGTACGAGCAGTACTTC. The chain recombines TRBV29-1 with TRBJ2-7; a weak D match, TRBD2 (6 bases). From germline, CDR1 is SQVTM and CDR2 ANQGSEA. Between the trimmed V and J ends, which lost 5 bases and 4 bases, there was a span of 12 bases. The CDR3 consists of 12 residues.

The sample holds many counts of this clonotype. An end of the junction does not agree with germline; a read error may underlie this. The chain is built from TRBV7-7 and TRBJ2-5, with 12 bases identical to TRBD2. This CDR3 spans 15 amino acids. Germline CDR1 is SSHAT and CDR2 is FNYEAQ (reference sequence). The CDR3 DNA reads TGTGCTAGCAGCTCACTAGCGGGGGGAAGAGAGACCCAGTACTTC. Translation: CASSSLAGGRETQYF.

This clonotype was recorded at least ten times. The chain couples TRBV27 to TRBJ2-7, with 7 bases aligning to TRBD1. Losses at the gene ends were 5 bases for V and 2 bases for J; bases not matched to a gene: 6. From germline, CDR1 is MNHEY and CDR2 SMNVEV (reference sequence). This CDR3 is 14 amino acids long. CDR3 protein: CASSKGGRTYEQYF. CDR3 in DNA: TGTGCCAGCAGTAAAGGGGGCAGGACCTACGAGCAGTACTTC.

V is TRBV6-2 or TRBV6-3 and J is TRBJ1-5, with a weak D call TRBD1 (6 bases). This CDR3 contains 18 residues. V was shortened by 0 bases and J by 2 bases, with 17 bases between the two germline ends. Germline V gene sequence: CDR1 MNHEY, CDR2 SVGEGT. The CDR3 DNA sequence: TGTGCCAGCAGTTACTCGTCTCGGGACAAAGTTGGCAATCAGCCCCAGCATTTT. It translates to CASSYSSRDKVGNQPQHF.

This chain uses TRBV29-1 with TRBJ2-3; 7 bases are a match to TRBD1. CDR1 and CDR2 (germline): SQVTM, ANQGSEA. V lost 4 bases and J lost 5; bases outside the gene matches: 9. The CDR3 sequence is 14 residues long. The DNA of the CDR3 is TGCAGCGTTGGACAGGGAACAGTGTTAGATACGCAGTATTTT. Its translation is CSVGQGTVLDTQYF.

This clonotype was seen a few times. Just one base apart from a much larger clone, this may be a read error. The rearrangement links TRBV11-3 to TRBJ2-5; either TRBD1 or TRBD2 may supply D (6 bases each). Germline assignment: CDR1 SGHNT and CDR2 YENEEA. The CDR3 spans 14 residues. CDR3 residues: CASSLDRGGEAQYF. CDR3 DNA sequence: TGTGCCAGCAGCTTAGACAGGGGAGGAGAGGCCCAGTACTTC. Filled out from reference TRBV11-3 and TRBJ2-5, the complete variable domain reads EAGVVQSPRYKIIEKKQPVAFWCNPISGHNTLYWYLQNLGQGPELLIRYENEEAVDDSQLPKDRFSAERLKGVDSTLKIQPAELGDSAVYLCASSLDRGGEAQYFGPGTRLLVL.

CDR3 protein: CASSYHHRTSGNEQYF. CDR3 DNA sequence: TGTGCCAGCAGTTACCACCATAGGACTAGCGGGAACGAGCAGTACTTC. The chain has TRBV6-5 and TRBJ2-7, with 12 bases lining up with TRBD2. This CDR3 is built from 16 residues. Trimming at V came to 2 bases and at J to 5 bases, leaving 7 bases not matched to a gene. Germline V lookup: CDR1 MNHEY, CDR2 SVGAGI.

The chain carries TRBV12-3 or TRBV12-4 and TRBJ2-5; 8 nucleotides match TRBD1. V gave up 2 bases and J gave up 2 bases; unmatched junction bases: 7. The CDR3 has 16 residues. The CDR3 loop reads CASSLYGTGIQETQYF. DNA for the CDR3: TGTGCCAGCAGTTTATACGGGACAGGAATACAAGAGACCCAGTACTTC.

This clonotype turned up a few times. The chain links TRBV30 to TRBJ1-1; 7 nucleotides align to TRBD1. There are 11 residues in the CDR3. Germline loops: CDR1 GTSNPN, CDR2 SVGIG (reference sequence). V was pared by 3 bases and J by 8 bases, with 3 bases of the junction left unmatched. The DNA for the CDR3 is TGTGCCTGGAGGGACAGGCTAGAAGCTTTCTTT. Translation gives CAWRDRLEAFF.

This clonotype was counted at least ten times. The chain uses TRBV28 and TRBJ2-2; possible D gene TRBD1, 5 bases. The CDR3 has 14 residues. Germline V gives CDR1 MDHEN, CDR2 SYDVKM. Trimming shortened V by 6 bases and J by 3 bases, and 11 bases separated the two germline ends. CDR3 coding DNA: TGTGCCAGCAGCCTGGAACAGGACACCGGGGAGCTGTTTTTT. Protein product: CASSLEQDTGELFF.

This clonotype was recorded at least ten times. V usage is TRBV6-5 and J usage is TRBJ1-1, with D hard to call. The germline V gene encodes CDR1 MNHEY and CDR2 SVGAGI. V was clipped by 4 bases and J by 1 base, with 7 bases between them. The CDR3 sequence is 13 residues long. The CDR3 protein is CASSSQTNTEAFF. The DNA for the CDR3 is TGTGCCAGCAGTTCACAGACGAACACTGAAGCTTTCTTT.

This clonotype was seen many times. This chain uses TRBV2 with TRBJ2-7; D may be TRBD2 (6 bases). CDR3 length equals 13 residues. Germline-derived CDR1 and CDR2 are SNHLY and FYNNEI. Trimming cost V 6 bases and J 7 bases, with 16 bases left between them. CDR3 in amino acids: CASSGLLRGEQYF. In nucleotides, the CDR3 is TGTGCCAGCAGCGGACTACTGCGAGGGGAGCAGTACTTC.

This clonotype was observed a handful of times. The junction departs from germline at one end; a sequencing error may be responsible. The chain combines TRBV9 with TRBJ2-3; 9 bases are shared with TRBD2. The germline V gene has CDR1 SGDLS and CDR2 YYNGEE. The CDR3 spans 14 residues. In DNA, the CDR3 is TGTGCCGGCAGCGCGGGGGGGCCTACAGATACGCAGTATTTT. It encodes CAGSAGGPTDTQYF.

This clonotype was seen at least ten times. The chain recombines TRBV7-9 with TRBJ2-7; possible D gene TRBD1, 6 bases. Germline CDR1 reads SEHNR; CDR2 reads FQNEAQ (reference sequence). The CDR3 runs 15 residues. With 5 bases removed from V and 1 base from J, the gap between germline ends came to 15 bases. CDR3 amino acids: CASSQDQGISYEQYF. The CDR3 region has the DNA TGTGCCAGCAGCCAAGACCAGGGGATTTCCTACGAGCAGTACTTC.

This clonotype was counted a single time. The J gene is TRBJ2-5, the V gene TRBV12-3 or TRBV12-4; tentatively, D is TRBD1 (5 bases). Trimming removed 5 bases from V and 9 bases from J, with 19 bases in between. The CDR3 loop spans 14 amino acids. The CDR3 DNA follows: TGTGCCAGCAGTAACAGGCGTACGGGTGGGTCCCAGTACTTC. This encodes CASSNRRTGGSQYF.

This clonotype was observed at least ten times. The chain recombines TRBV11-2 with TRBJ1-1; 7 nucleotides align to TRBD1. The germline V gene encodes CDR1 SGHAT and CDR2 FQNNGV. Trimming cost V 0 bases and J 2 bases; bases outside gene matches: 6. This CDR3 is 16 amino acids long. DNA of the CDR3: TGTGCCAGCAGCTTAGAGCCAGGGGGTTTTAACACTGAAGCTTTCTTT. It specifies CASSLEPGGFNTEAFF.

In this sample, this clonotype turned up many times. The V and J genes are TRBV12-3 or TRBV12-4 and TRBJ1-3; 10 nucleotides align to TRBD1. J was trimmed by 7 bases and V by 6 bases; bases with no gene match: 6. The CDR3 is 14 amino acids. The CDR3, as DNA: TGTGCCAGCAGGGGGACAGGGGACCGTAACACCATATATTTT. Translating gives CASRGTGDRNTIYF.

The rearrangement uses TRBV10-3 and TRBJ2-7; 7 bases are a match to TRBD1. From germline, CDR1 is ENHRY and CDR2 SYGVKD. V was clipped by 10 bases and J by 3 bases; unmatched bases: 18. The CDR3 runs to 16 residues. CDR3: CANRTLTGTADYEQYF. CDR3 in DNA: TGTGCCAACAGAACTCTTACCGGGACAGCAGACTACGAGCAGTACTTC.

The chain uses TRBV30 and TRBJ2-7, with 11 bases aligning to TRBD2. There are 16 residues in the CDR3. CDR1 and CDR2 (germline): GTSNPN, SVGIG (reference sequence). V lost 2 bases to trimming and J lost 2 bases; unmatched junction nucleotides: 8. The CDR3 bases are TGTGCCTGGAGTTTACTAGCGGGAGCGGACCCCTACGAGCAGTACTTC. Its translation is CAWSLLAGADPYEQYF.

The sample holds many counts of this clonotype. The chain joins TRBV28 to TRBJ2-7; no clear D. The germline gives CDR1 MDHEN, CDR2 SYDVKM. The CDR3 is 15 residues long. V gave up 4 bases and J gave up 0 bases, with 13 bases separating them. The DNA for the CDR3 is TGTGCCAGCAGTTCTTATCGGTCAAGCTCCTACGAGCAGTACTTC. Encoded protein: CASSSYRSSSYEQYF.

The chain is built from TRBV20-1 and TRBJ1-1, with 11 bases that match TRBD1. This CDR3 contains 17 residues. The V gene's germline CDR1 is DFQATT and CDR2 SNEGSKA (reference sequence). Trimming removed 0 bases from V and 1 base from J; junction bases left unmatched: 7. The CDR3 region is CSARDRGTGGGNTEAFF. The CDR3 DNA reads TGCAGTGCTAGAGACAGGGGGACAGGGGGTGGGAACACTGAAGCTTTCTTT.